These 17 T cell receptor beta chains share one sample of origin, sequenced in a study of shared clonotypes between healthy human individuals. Produced via immunoSEQ multiplex PCR; TCRdb's table is partial and in-frame only. Of 2,100,000 or so clones in the sample, around 95% were seen once. The sequencing input was naive CD4+ T cells sorted from blood. The subset was: CD45RA+ positively selected. The receptor set was obtained from a man between 18 and 29 years old in good health.

The V and J genes are TRBV6-1 and TRBJ2-3, with D hard to call. The length of the CDR3 is 11 residues. Germline CDR1 and CDR2: MNHNS and SASEGT. Trimming cost V 3 bases and J 5 bases, with 3 bases left between them. CDR3 amino acids: CASSELDTQYF. CDR3 sequence (DNA): TGTGCCAGCAGTGAGCTAGATACGCAGTATTTT.

The V gene is TRBV19, the J gene TRBJ2-7, with TRBD1 matching 11 bases. CDR3 length equals 15 residues. Looked up from germline, CDR1 is LNHDA and CDR2 is SQIVND (reference sequence). The V gene end was trimmed by 0 bases and the J gene end by 5 bases; junction bases not matched to a gene: 3. In DNA, the CDR3 is TGTGCCAGTAGTATAGACGGGACAGGGGGAGACGAGCAGTACTTC. Protein sequence: CASSIDGTGGDEQYF.

CDR3: CASSSGVGELFF. CDR3 nucleotide sequence: TGTGCCAGCAGTTCGGGAGTCGGGGAGCTGTTTTTT. The chain has TRBV6-6 and TRBJ2-2; D is possibly TRBD2 (6 bases). From germline, CDR1 is MNHNY and CDR2 SVGAGI (reference sequence). CDR3 length: 12 amino acids. V lost 4 bases, J lost 7 bases, and 7 bases lay in between.

The rearrangement uses TRBV28 and TRBJ2-7; the D is unclear. Per the germline V gene, CDR1 is MDHEN and CDR2 is SYDVKM. This CDR3 region has 12 residues. Deletions cut 4 bases from V and 6 bases from J, with 10 bases between. The DNA of the CDR3 is TGTGCCAGCAGTTATCTAGATTCCGAGCAGTACTTC. Its translation: CASSYLDSEQYF.

The chain joins TRBV6-1 to TRBJ2-7; TRBD1 matches at 8 bases. This CDR3 has 13 residues. CDR1 and CDR2 from the germline V gene are MNHNS and SASEGT. Germline trimming cut 3 bases from V and 6 bases from J; bases unmatched to any gene: 4. The CDR3 region has the DNA TGTGCCAGCAGTGAGGACAGGGAAGTCGAGCAGTACTTC. It encodes CASSEDREVEQYF.

This rearrangement joins TRBV18 to TRBJ2-7; 7 bases align to TRBD1. Germline CDR1 and CDR2: KGHSH and LQKENI. CDR3 length equals 14 residues. Trimming took 4 bases from V and 2 from J; bases not matched to a gene: 5. The CDR3 loop reads CASSQGQLTYEQYF. The CDR3 coding sequence is TGTGCCAGCTCACAGGGACAGCTAACCTACGAGCAGTACTTC.

The chain is built from TRBV28 and TRBJ1-4; TRBD1 matches at 7 bases. Germline assignment: CDR1 MDHEN and CDR2 SYDVKM. The CDR3 consists of 15 residues. Germline trimming cut 3 bases from V and 3 bases from J; bases unmatched to any gene: 4. CDR3 bases: TGTGCCAGCAGTTTTCAGGGGGTTTCTAATGAAAAACTGTTTTTT. It yields the protein CASSFQGVSNEKLFF.

The J gene is TRBJ1-5, the V gene TRBV28; D gene ambiguous. Per the germline V gene, CDR1 is MDHEN and CDR2 is SYDVKM. V was shortened by 6 bases and J by 2 bases, with 11 bases between the two germline ends. The CDR3 has 14 residues. The CDR3 spells CASRTPLGNQPQHF. The DNA of the CDR3 is TGTGCCAGCAGGACACCCCTGGGCAATCAGCCCCAGCATTTT.

The chain is built from TRBV7-9 and TRBJ1-5, with D possibly being TRBD1 (5 bases). Trimming took 5 bases from V and 6 from J, leaving 20 bases between them. The CDR3 extends over 16 amino acids. The germline V gene has CDR1 SEHNR and CDR2 FQNEAQ (reference sequence). CDR3 in DNA: TGTGCCAGCAGCCAATCCCCCGGGGGAGGTAGTCAGCCCCAGCATTTT. This sequence encodes CASSQSPGGGSQPQHF.

To note about this clone: Other DNA sequences within the sample encode an identical CDR3. The V gene is TRBV19, the J gene TRBJ1-2, with a weak D call TRBD1 (6 bases). Per germline, CDR1 LNHDA and CDR2 SQIVND (reference sequence). V lost 5 bases and J lost 2, with 9 bases in between. There are 13 residues in the CDR3. DNA for the CDR3: TGTGCCAGTAGTGAGCAGGGGAACTATGGCTACACCTTC. Translation gives CASSEQGNYGYTF.

The chain employs TRBV4-1 and TRBJ2-7; perhaps TRBD1 as D (6 bases). Trimming stripped 0 bases from V and 9 bases from J, with 21 bases between. CDR1 is MGHRA and CDR2 is YSYEKL in the germline V gene. The CDR3 covers 16 residues. The CDR3, as DNA: TGCGCCAGCAGCCAAGATACCAGGGCAGGGGCCCTGGGGCAGTACTTC. Its translation: CASSQDTRAGALGQYF.

This rearrangement joins TRBV27 to TRBJ2-5, with TRBD2 matching over 10 bases. CDR3 length: 18 residues. The junction had 12 bases not matched to a gene; V was cut back by 4 bases and J by 1 base. The germline gives CDR1 MNHEY, CDR2 SMNVEV (reference sequence). The CDR3 here is CASSSSITSGTPQETQYF. The CDR3 DNA reads as TGTGCCAGCAGTTCGTCCATAACTAGCGGGACCCCCCAAGAGACCCAGTACTTC.

The chain combines TRBV11-2 with TRBJ2-2; 13 bases are a match to TRBD2. Trimming at V came to 4 bases and at J to 7 bases, leaving 3 bases not matched to a gene. CDR1 and CDR2 (germline): SGHAT, FQNNGV. The CDR3 totals 15 residues. The CDR3 sequence is CASSSWTSGGGELFF. The CDR3, as DNA: TGTGCCAGCAGCTCCTGGACTAGCGGGGGCGGGGAGCTGTTTTTT.

As regards this clone: This CDR3 is also generated by other DNA sequences in the sample. The CDR3 bases are TGTGCCAGCTCCCCTAGCGGGGGGGCTTATGAGCAGTACTTC. Its translation is CASSPSGGAYEQYF. The chain has TRBV18 and TRBJ2-7; 12 bases agree with TRBD2. Germline CDR1 KGHSH, CDR2 LQKENI. The CDR3 extends over 14 amino acids. With 6 bases clipped from V and 7 bases from J, the junction kept 7 bases outside the gene matches. The full variable domain, its missing parts supplied by reference TRBV18 and TRBJ2-7, is NAGVMQNPRHLVRRRGQEARLRCSPMKGHSHVYWYRQLPEEGLKFMVYLQKENIIDESGMPKERFSAEFPKEGPSILRIQQVVRGDSAAYFCASSPSGGAYEQYFGPGTRLTVT.

The chain couples TRBV7-2 to TRBJ1-6; D may be TRBD1 (5 bases). This CDR3 spans 16 amino acids. Trimming left V 1 base short and J 7 bases short, with 14 bases between. Looked up from germline, CDR1 is SGHTA and CDR2 is FQGNSA. DNA for the CDR3: TGTGCCAGCAGCTTAGACAGGCTTTTTCCAAATTCACCCCTCCACTTT. It is translated as CASSLDRLFPNSPLHF.

The CDR3 coding sequence is TGTGCCAGCAGCACACCCCGCGCACAGGGTTTGAATGAGCAGTTCTTC. It translates to CASSTPRAQGLNEQFF. The V gene is TRBV7-9, the J gene TRBJ2-1; tentative D call: TRBD1 (6 bases). CDR3 length: 16 residues. The V gene lost 5 bases and the J gene lost 7 bases, with 21 bases spanning the gap. CDR1 SEHNR and CDR2 FQNEAQ come from the germline V gene (reference sequence).

This chain joins TRBV12-5 and TRBJ2-7; D gene ambiguous. There are 10 residues in the CDR3. Germline V gives CDR1 LGHNT, CDR2 FRNRAP. The ends were cut back, 7 bases at V and 11 bases at J, with 12 bases in the middle. The CDR3 loop is CASDLPKEYF. CDR3 DNA: TGTGCTAGTGACCTCCCCAAGGAGTACTTC.